The text below deals with one T cell receptor (beta chain). The antigen this receptor binds is unknown. Nothing much larger sits one base from this clone, and base qualities are not available. The sample originates from a study of immune evolution from preneoplasia to lung adenocarcinoma (dated by TCRdb to the early 2020s). Regarding the study in general: The study profiled immune contexture across lung adenocarcinoma precursors and invasive adenocarcinoma using immune gene expression, TCR sequencing and multiplex immunofluorescence. Resected precursor lesions (AAH, AIS, MIA) and invasive adenocarcinomas were compared with paired morphologically normal lung tissue. Sample size was determined by specimen availability and not by a prior power calculation. The immune data were integrated with whole exome sequencing and methylation data obtained from the same cohort of nodules. The overall cohort was made up of fewer than 70 patients with pulmonary nodules who had surgical resection. TCR sequencing data were obtained from around 56 patients. The study reported that under 120 samples were used for TCR sequencing. POLYSOLVER was used to infer Class I HLA alleles from exome data, and LOHHLA was used to detect allele-specific HLA loss.

The CDR3, cysteine through phenylalanine, is 14 amino acids long. Of all the DNA, just the CDR3 is kept, 42 bases in frame from base 1. Trimming removed 4 bases from V and 5 bases from J; the gene matches leave 3 bases unexplained. According to the germline V gene, CDR1 reads SGHRS and CDR2 reads YFSETQ. Resection was performed on patients in Japan or China between 2014 and 2017. Two lung cancer pathologists independently reviewed H&E slides to confirm the histologic diagnosis of every case. FFPE tissue was used for DNA isolation with the AllPrep DNA/RNA FFPE Kit. Results the study describes overall, beyond this receptor: The highest clonality was observed in normal lung, whereas higher T cell density and diversity but lower clonality appeared to be present in later-stage lesions. The findings rested on association rather than direct causation, and larger cohorts with long-term follow-up and longitudinal biopsies were considered necessary. Normal lung had the highest top T cell clone frequencies, and these frequencies appeared to fall progressively from AAH through AIS, MIA and invasive adenocarcinoma. Because all patients were from Japan and China, applicability to Western populations was uncertain.

TCR beta CDR3 regions were sequenced from DNA using the immunoSEQ hsTCRbeta Kit. In the source study's methods: TCR sequencing data were analysed with the ImmunoSEQ Analyzer. T cell clonality was defined as 1 minus Pielou's evenness computed on productive rearrangements. The inverse Simpson index, applied to productive templates, was used to measure T cell diversity. T cell density was expressed as TCR beta template counts normalized to usable DNA, with usable DNA estimated by amplifying and sequencing housekeeping genes. Two-sided Kruskal-Wallis tests were used to compare TCR metrics between histologic stages. Here the immuneACCESS table is served through TCRdb, limited to in-frame sequences with V and J called. Missing clones are a known gap in these copies; in checked studies unresolved V genes cover under half, and the rest lacks a known reason. The V and J calls and clone size come from that table; D and trimming were worked out from the DNA. This sample holds several thousand clones; roughly 79% were observed only once. The top ten hold 7.9% of the sample.

The V and J genes are TRBV5-1 and TRBJ1-5, and TRBD1 matches 10 of the central bases. Material for sequencing was FFPE adjacent normal lung tissue. The receptor was isolated from a person aged 55-80 years with lung adenocarcinoma. The bases read TGCGCCAGCAGCCAGGGGACAGGGGATCAGCCCCAGCATTTT. Its protein product is CASSQGTGDQPQHF.